The 22 T cell receptor beta chains in this list originate from one sample, sequenced in a study of T cells after yellow fever vaccination. TCRdb ran MiXCR on the 5' RACE reads and lists one entry per CDR3 protein. The sample has 250,000 to 400,000 distinct CDR3 sequences, 3.5% to 4.5% seen once. The input for sequencing was PBMCs, taken 15 days after the yellow fever booster vaccination. The receptors shown here come from a young man who received the YFV17D yellow fever vaccine.

This rearrangement joins TRBV4-3 to TRBJ1-2; a weak D match, TRBD1 (5 bases). Germline V lookup: CDR1 LGHNA, CDR2 YSLEER. The CDR3 has 15 amino acids. V dropped 0 bases and J dropped 7 bases, with 15 bases sitting between them. CDR3 residues: CASSQEVEGRGGYTF. The CDR3 DNA is TGCGCCAGCAGCCAAGAGGTCGAGGGGAGGGGTGGCTACACCTTC.

This clonotype came up many times. V is TRBV5-5 and J is TRBJ2-1, with 9 bases lining up with TRBD2. The V segment lost 5 bases and the J segment 0 bases; nucleotides outside the gene matches: 3. This CDR3 contains 15 residues. The germline V gene encodes CDR1 SGHKS and CDR2 YYEKEE (reference sequence). The CDR3 bases are TGTGCCAGCAGGCCGACTAGCGGCTCCTACAATGAGCAGTTCTTC. Translation gives CASRPTSGSYNEQFF.

This clonotype has a handful of counts. CDR3 sequence reads: CASSLGDRVALPQHF. CDR3 sequence (DNA): TGTGCCAGCAGCTTGGGTGACAGGGTCGCGCTGCCCCAGCATTTT. V gene TRBV5-8 combines with J gene TRBJ1-5; 7 bases are a match to TRBD1. CDR3 length equals 15 residues. V was clipped by 0 bases and J by 9 bases; unmatched bases: 9. Germline values: CDR1 SGHTS, CDR2 YDEGEE.

There are a few counts of this clonotype. The chain carries TRBV30 and TRBJ2-3, with TRBD2 matching over 7 bases. Germline V CDR1 and CDR2: GTSNPN, SVGIG (reference sequence). After removal of 2 bases from V and 5 bases from J, the junction contained 4 bases not matched to a gene. CDR3 length: 13 amino acids. In DNA, the CDR3 is TGTGCCTGGAGTAGCGGGGTCGTAGATACGCAGTATTTT. This encodes CAWSSGVVDTQYF.

This clonotype was observed many times. V is TRBV24-1 and J is TRBJ2-3; 7 nucleotides line up with TRBD2. The CDR3 has 12 amino acids. V lost 3 bases and J lost 12; bases outside the gene matches: 5. CDR1 KGHDR and CDR2 SFDVKD come from the germline V gene. The chain's CDR3 is CATSDQPGLQYF. CDR3 DNA: TGTGCCACCAGTGATCAGCCGGGACTACAGTATTTT.

This clonotype was observed many times. The rearrangement links TRBV5-1 to TRBJ1-3; D possibly corresponds to TRBD1 (5 bases). The germline V gene encodes CDR1 SGHRS and CDR2 YFSETQ. CDR3 length equals 17 residues. V shed 3 bases and J shed 0 bases, with 16 bases lying between them. CDR3 in DNA: TGCGCCAGCAGCTGGGGGGGTAGACCTGACTCTGGAAACACCATATATTTT. The encoded protein is CASSWGGRPDSGNTIYF.

The CDR3 is CASSDWERNTEAFF. In nucleotides, the CDR3 is TGTGCCAGCAGCGACTGGGAGAGGAACACTGAAGCTTTCTTT. The chain joins TRBV5-4 to TRBJ1-1; D ambiguous. Trimming took off 4 bases at V and 1 base at J, with 11 bases between the two ends. Germline V lookup: CDR1 SGHNT, CDR2 YYREEE (reference sequence). The CDR3 loop spans 14 amino acids.

This clonotype was seen ten or more times. The chain has TRBV5-1 and TRBJ1-1, with a possible D match to TRBD1 (6 bases). This CDR3 is built from 14 residues. Trimming took 4 bases from V and 6 from J, leaving 16 bases between them. In germline, CDR1 is SGHRS, CDR2 YFSETQ. Here the CDR3 DNA reads TGCGCCAGCAGCAACCTACAGGGTGGGGCTGAAGCTTTCTTT. It encodes CASSNLQGGAEAFF. Using reference TRBV5-1 and TRBJ1-1 for the parts outside the CDR3, the full variable domain is KAGVTQTPRYLIKTRGQQVTLSCSPISGHRSVSWYQQTPGQGLQFLFEYFSETQRNKGNFPGRFSGRQFSNSRSEMNVSTLELGDSALYLCASSNLQGGAEAFFGQGTRLTVV.

In its sample, this clonotype was seen a few times. The chain carries TRBV28 and TRBJ1-2; D not certain. This CDR3 comprises 11 residues. V lost 3 bases and J 8 bases, leaving 7 bases between the germline ends. Germline V CDR1 and CDR2: MDHEN, SYDVKM. The CDR3, as DNA: TGTGCCAGCAGTTTTAACCGGGGCTACACCTTC. Translation: CASSFNRGYTF.

The J gene is TRBJ2-1, the V gene TRBV12-3 or TRBV12-4; 12 bases are a match to TRBD2. V trimming: 5 bases; J trimming: 5 bases; junction bases outside the gene matches: 4. The CDR3 length is 15 residues. CDR3 amino acids: CASSPRTSGNNEQFF. The CDR3 DNA reads TGTGCCAGCAGTCCCCGGACTAGCGGGAACAATGAGCAGTTCTTC.

In this sample, this clonotype turned up many times. The chain has TRBV20-1 and TRBJ2-5, with 8 bases that match TRBD2. V dropped 6 bases and J dropped 2; count of bases not matched to a gene: 11. There are 15 residues in the CDR3. Per the germline V gene, CDR1 is DFQATT and CDR2 is SNEGSKA (reference sequence). For the CDR3, the DNA is TGCAGTGCGCCAAGCGCGGGGGGATTACAAGAGACCCAGTACTTC. Protein: CSAPSAGGLQETQYF.

This clonotype has ten or more counts. The chain combines TRBV5-1 with TRBJ1-5, with 9 bases matching TRBD1. The CDR3 totals 16 residues. Looked up from germline, CDR1 is SGHRS and CDR2 is YFSETQ. V shed 0 bases, J shed 4 bases, and the junction held 5 bases outside the gene matches. In DNA form, the CDR3 reads TGCGCCAGCAGCTTGGACGGGACAGGGCGGAATCAGCCCCAGCATTTT. Translating it yields CASSLDGTGRNQPQHF.

This clonotype was counted at least ten times. The rearrangement links TRBV7-9 to TRBJ2-7; D is undetermined. Germline CDR1 and CDR2: SEHNR and FQNEAQ (reference sequence). The CDR3 totals 11 residues. V was shortened by 4 bases and J by 4 bases, with 5 bases between the two germline ends. CDR3 in amino acids: CASSSNYEQYV. Here the CDR3 DNA reads TGTGCCAGCAGCTCAAATTACGAGCAGTACGTC.

This clonotype was picked up many times. A read error may account for a junction end that differs from germline. This chain connects TRBV12-3 or TRBV12-4 to TRBJ2-1; possibly TRBD1 for D (5 bases). The CDR3 consists of 13 residues. The CDR3 DNA reads TGTGCCAGCAGGGCTAACCTAGACAGTTGGCCCATTTTC. The encoded protein is CASRANLDSWPIF.

This clonotype was seen at least ten times. CDR3 DNA: TGTGCCAGCAGTTTAGACGGGGGGGCAGGCCATCAGCCCCAGCATTTT. It translates to CASSLDGGAGHQPQHF. The chain uses TRBV12-3 or TRBV12-4 and TRBJ1-5, with D possibly matching TRBD1 (6 bases). The V end was cut by 1 base, the J end by 5 bases, with 15 bases between. The CDR3 totals 16 residues.

This clonotype was seen at least ten times. The chain is built from TRBV3-1 and TRBJ2-7; no reliable D call. This CDR3 region has 12 residues. V was clipped by 1 base and J by 4 bases, with 5 bases between them. Germline CDR1 is LGHDT and CDR2 is YNNKEL (reference sequence). The CDR3 spells CASSQGFYEQYF. CDR3 nucleotides: TGTGCCAGCAGCCAAGGGTTTTACGAGCAGTACTTC.

This clonotype was observed many times. The CDR3 DNA reads as TGTGCCAGCACCTACGGAGGCGGGGGTCAAGAGACCCAGTACTTC. This sequence encodes CASTYGGGGQETQYF. This chain links TRBV7-2 with TRBJ2-5; 7 bases match TRBD2. With V trimmed by 7 bases and J by 2 bases, 10 bases remained unmatched. Germline V gives CDR1 SGHTA, CDR2 FQGNSA. The CDR3 consists of 15 residues.

This clonotype has more than one count but fewer than ten. The CDR3 protein is CASSPETGQETQYF. DNA of the CDR3: TGTGCCAGCAGCCCTGAGACAGGGCAGGAGACCCAGTACTTC. The chain employs TRBV7-2 and TRBJ2-5; 7 nucleotides line up with TRBD1. This CDR3 has 14 amino acids. With V trimmed by 5 bases and J by 5 bases, 8 bases remained unmatched. CDR1 is SGHTA, CDR2 FQGNSA, per germline.

This clonotype has a count of ten or more. The chain joins TRBV10-2 to TRBJ1-1; D not certain. V lost 10 bases, J lost 1 base, and 10 bases lay in between. Germline CDR1 reads WSHSY; CDR2 reads SAAADI. The CDR3 totals 12 residues. CDR3 sequence (DNA): TGCGCCACCAACCCACAGAACACTGAAGCTTTCTTT. Its protein is CATNPQNTEAFF.

There are a few counts of this clonotype. This chain uses TRBV4-1 with TRBJ1-1; TRBD1 aligns across 7 bases. The CDR3 covers 17 residues. Germline V gene data show CDR1 as MGHRA and CDR2 as YSYEKL. The ends lost 0 bases at V and 11 bases at J; junction bases unmatched: 18. For the CDR3, the DNA is TGCGCCAGCAGCCAAGAACGGCAGGGGGTTTCGTTCTGGAGGGCTTTCTTT. Amino acids: CASSQERQGVSFWRAFF.

Many counts were recorded for this clonotype. This rearrangement joins TRBV6-6 to TRBJ2-2; 10 nucleotides agree with TRBD2. The CDR3 length is 16 residues. V shed 5 bases and J 0 bases; nucleotides not matched to a gene: 3. Germline lookup yields CDR1 MNHNY and CDR2 SVGAGI (reference sequence). CDR3 in amino acids: CASSKGLAANTGELFF. DNA of the CDR3: TGTGCCAGCAGTAAAGGACTAGCGGCGAACACCGGGGAGCTGTTTTTT.

This clonotype appeared many times. The chain is built from TRBV15 and TRBJ2-4, with D possibly TRBD2 on 5 matching bases. This CDR3 spans 14 amino acids. Germline assignment: CDR1 LNHNV and CDR2 YYDKDF (reference sequence). Trimming removed 3 bases from V and 1 base from J, with 7 bases in between. CDR3 amino acids: CATSSPGAKNIQYF. The CDR3 DNA reads as TGTGCCACCAGCAGTCCGGGGGCCAAAAACATTCAGTACTTC.